The present T cell receptor (beta chain) was sequenced within a study of immune evolution from preneoplasia to lung adenocarcinoma (dated by TCRdb to the early 2020s). Notes on the research overall: HLA loss of heterozygosity was seen in roughly 7%, 15% and 33% of AIS, MIA and ADC lesions, and in no AAH lesions. The study profiled immune contexture across lung adenocarcinoma precursors and invasive adenocarcinoma using immune gene expression, TCR sequencing and multiplex immunofluorescence. Resected precursor lesions (AAH, AIS, MIA) and invasive adenocarcinomas were each compared against paired morphologically normal lung tissue. The sample size was set by how many specimens were available, not by a prior power calculation. The immune data were combined with whole exome sequencing and methylation data from the same cohort of nodules. The overall cohort was made up of around 57 patients with pulmonary nodules who had surgical resection. A total of about 56 patients contributed TCR sequencing data. According to the study, 100 to 120 samples went through TCR sequencing. POLYSOLVER was used to infer Class I HLA alleles from exome data, while LOHHLA was used to detect allele-specific HLA loss.

From the cysteine up to the phenylalanine, the CDR3 has a length of 15 residues. Of all the DNA, just the CDR3 is kept, 45 bases in frame from base 1. The germline V gene (reference sequence) yields SGHKS for CDR1 and YYEKEE for CDR2. Deletion took 0 bases off V and 0 bases off J, with a span of 9 bases between the germline ends. Resection was performed on patients in Japan or China between about 2013 and 2018. Two lung cancer pathologists independently confirmed the histologic diagnosis of each case on H&E slides. To enrich premalignant or tumor cells for nucleic acid extraction, macro-dissection was performed after pathologic assessment. The AllPrep DNA/RNA FFPE Kit was used to isolate DNA from FFPE tissue. As concerns this clone: It has no known antigen specificity. The record has no base qualities; no much larger clone is one base away.

Using the immunoSEQ hsTCRbeta Kit, TCR beta CDR3 regions were sequenced from DNA. Per the authors' processing: The ImmunoSEQ Analyzer was used to analyse the TCR sequencing data. T cell clonality was calculated on productive rearrangements as 1 minus Pielou's evenness. T cell diversity was measured with the inverse Simpson index on productive templates. T cell density was expressed as TCR beta template counts normalized to usable DNA, with usable DNA estimated by amplifying and sequencing housekeeping genes. Two-sided Kruskal-Wallis tests were used to compare TCR metrics between histologic stages. As stored in TCRdb, this immuneACCESS dataset retains in-frame rearrangements with V and J assigned. A fraction of the clones does not appear; measured against another copy, unresolved V genes explain less than half of the discrepancy, and the remainder lacks a known reason. V and J calls and clone size are given by that table; D and trimming were obtained from the DNA. This sample is represented by about 2,000 clones; around 75% of them were singletons. Clones ranked in the top ten supply nearly 9.5% of the sample.

Overall study results and their limits: Top T cell clone frequencies were highest in normal lung and appeared to decrease progressively from AAH through AIS, MIA and invasive adenocarcinoma. Because all patients were from Japan and China, applicability to Western populations was uncertain. KRAS-mutant nodules showed the highest T cell clonality compared with EGFR-mutant or double wild-type lesions. Findings were based on association rather than direct causation; larger cohorts with long-term follow-up and longitudinal biopsies were deemed needed. Normal lung showed the highest clonality, whereas later-stage lesions appeared to have higher T cell density and diversity but lower clonality.

The TCR comes from a person aged 60-79 years with lung adenocarcinoma. The specimen sequenced was FFPE minimally invasive lung adenocarcinoma tissue. The cell subset or site label here, explained by the study, means: micro-invasive lung adenocarcinoma (MIA). The chain links TRBV5-5 with TRBJ1-2, with the identity of the D gene unclear. The DNA reads as follows: TGTGCCAGCAGCTTGGACAGTTCAACTAACTATGGCTACACCTTC. This is translated as CASSLDSSTNYGYTF.